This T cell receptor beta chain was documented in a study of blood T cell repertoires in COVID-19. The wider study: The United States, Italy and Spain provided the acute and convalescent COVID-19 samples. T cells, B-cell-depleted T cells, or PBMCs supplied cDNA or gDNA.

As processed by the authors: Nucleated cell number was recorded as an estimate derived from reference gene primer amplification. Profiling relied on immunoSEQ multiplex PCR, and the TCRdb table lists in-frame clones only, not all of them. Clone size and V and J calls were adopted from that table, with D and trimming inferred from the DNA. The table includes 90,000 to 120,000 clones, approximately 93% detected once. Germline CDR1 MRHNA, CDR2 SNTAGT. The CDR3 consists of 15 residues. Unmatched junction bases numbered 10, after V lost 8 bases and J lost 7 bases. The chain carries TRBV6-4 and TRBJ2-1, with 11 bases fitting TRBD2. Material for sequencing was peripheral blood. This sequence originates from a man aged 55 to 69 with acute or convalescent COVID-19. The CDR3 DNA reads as TGTGCCAGCTCGCCGACTAGCGGGATATATAATGAGCAGTTCTTC. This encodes CASSPTSGIYNEQFF.